A selection of T cell receptor beta chains follows, all from one sample in a study of metastatic and nonmetastatic thyroid tumors. TCRdb re-clonotyped the PCR reads through MiXCR. Of around 53,000 clones in the sample, 20% to 25% were seen once. The sequenced sample consisted of blood. The receptors stem from a female donor with papillary thyroid cancer or a benign thyroid nodule (not recorded which). Some clones in this sample may be carry-over from other donors' samples. Both conserved end residues are part of each CDR3. The D gene is left open where the match is weak. Clone size is shown for a subset of rows, as once, few, many or a class of expanded clone.

D gene,J gene,V gene,clone size,CDR3 protein,CDR3 DNA
.,TRBJ2-1,TRBV20-1,many,CSATNLGRTYNEQFF,TGCAGTGCTACCAATCTAGGGAGGACATACAATGAGCAGTTCTTC
.,TRBJ2-7,TRBV6-2/TRBV6-3,.,CASSDDYEQYF,TGTGCCAGCAGTGATGACTACGAGCAATACTTC
.,TRBJ2-3,TRBV20-1,once,CSARDGGDAADTQYF,TGCAGTGCTAGAGATGGTGGGGACGCTGCGGATACGCAGTATTTT
.,TRBJ1-5,TRBV20-1,many,CSASRGNQPQHF,TGCAGTGCTAGCAGGGGCAATCAGCCCCAGCATTTT
TRBD1,TRBJ2-7,TRBV6-1,many,CASTGQGNEQYF,TGTGCCAGCACGGGACAGGGCAACGAGCAGTACTTC
.,TRBJ2-5,TRBV24-1,.,CATSDPDYRERETQYF,TGTGCCACCAGTGATCCTGACTATCGTGAGAGGGAGACCCAGTACTTC
.,TRBJ1-1,TRBV12-3/TRBV12-4,many,CASSRDRGPEAFF,TGTGCCAGCAGCCGTGATCGGGGGCCCGAAGCTTTCTTT
.,TRBJ1-5,TRBV12-3/TRBV12-4,many,CASRNNKSNQPQHF,TGTGCCAGCAGGAATAATAAGAGCAATCAGCCCCAGCATTTT
.,TRBJ2-7,TRBV5-6,many,CASSLNFWTDTYEQYF,TGTGCCAGCAGCTTGAACTTTTGGACAGACACCTACGAGCAGTACTTC
.,TRBJ2-5,TRBV20-1,many,CSATSVGQETQYF,TGCAGTGCCACCTCAGTGGGGCAAGAGACCCAGTACTTC
TRBD2,TRBJ2-1,TRBV5-1,many,CASSLGGFLENEQFF,TGCGCCAGCAGCCTGGGGGGGTTCCTTGAGAATGAGCAGTTCTTC
.,TRBJ1-5,TRBV6-1,few,CASRSTPGGNQPQHF,TGTGCCAGCAGGTCAACACCGGGGGGCAATCAGCCCCAGCATTTT
.,TRBJ1-1,TRBV10-3,few,CDIGQDQNTRTEAFF,TGTGACATCGGTCAGGACCAAAATACTCGCACTGAAGCTTTCTTT
.,TRBJ1-5,TRBV2,many,CASSEGRRAGNQPQHF,TGTGCCAGCAGTGAAGGGCGGAGGGCGGGCAATCAGCCCCAGCATTTT
.,TRBJ1-2,TRBV20-1,.,CSASEGDFYGYTF,TGCAGTGCAAGCGAGGGGGACTTCTATGGCTACACCTTC
.,TRBJ1-1,TRBV6-5,.,CACSYSRLEVEEAFF,TGTGCCTGCAGTTACTCGAGGTTGGAGGTGGAGGAAGCATTCTTT
.,TRBJ2-7,TRBV6-1,many,CASREGEGGEQYF,TGTGCCAGCAGAGAGGGGGAAGGGGGAGAGCAGTACTTC
.,TRBJ1-1,TRBV6-1,many,CAIHGNTEAFF,TGTGCCATACATGGGAACACTGAAGCTTTCTTT
.,TRBJ2-1,TRBV11-2,many,CASSPGSLFEQFF,TGTGCCAGCAGCCCGGGCAGCTTATTTGAGCAGTTCTTC
.,TRBJ2-7,TRBV20-1,many,CSARDNFYEQYF,TGCAGTGCTAGAGATAACTTCTACGAGCAGTACTTC
.,TRBJ2-7,TRBV2,many,CASRQQGREQYF,TGTGCCAGCAGACAACAGGGTCGCGAGCAGTACTTC
TRBD2,TRBJ2-1,TRBV18,many,CASSDTLAGGPNEQFF,TGTGCCAGCTCAGACACACTAGCGGGAGGACCTAATGAGCAGTTCTTC
.,TRBJ2-7,TRBV6-1,.,CASSPDGYEQYF,TGTGCCAGCAGTCCTGACGGGTACGAGCAGTACTTC
.,TRBJ2-5,TRBV20-1,many,CSARDQGQGRETQYF,TGCAGTGCTAGAGATCAGGGGCAGGGGAGGGAGACCCAGTACTTC
TRBD1,TRBJ1-5,TRBV19,many,CASSPAGGGSNQPQHF,TGTGCCAGTAGTCCAGCAGGGGGCGGGAGCAATCAGCCCCAGCATTTT
.,TRBJ1-5,TRBV12-3/TRBV12-4,.,CASSALGSLVQPQHF,TGTGCCAGCAGCGCTCTAGGCAGTCTTGTTCAGCCCCAGCATTTT
.,TRBJ2-6,TRBV5-1,many,CASSSSNVLTF,TGCGCCAGCAGCTCGTCAAACGTCCTGACTTTC
TRBD1,TRBJ1-1,TRBV9,.,CASSAEARDRRGEAFF,TGTGCCAGCAGCGCGGAGGCTCGGGACAGGAGGGGTGAAGCTTTCTTT
TRBD1,TRBJ1-5,TRBV7-2,many,CASSLLDRGHMSNQPQHF,TGTGCCAGCAGCTTACTGGACAGGGGGCATATGAGCAATCAGCCCCAGCATTTT
.,TRBJ2-1,TRBV20-1,many,CSAGVDEQFF,TGCAGTGCTGGCGTCGATGAGCAGTTCTTC
.,TRBJ2-1,TRBV9,many,CASSVGNQNNEQFF,TGTGCCAGCAGCGTCGGGAACCAAAACAATGAGCAGTTCTTC
TRBD1,TRBJ1-2,TRBV20-1,many,CSAHQGARSYGYTF,TGCAGTGCCCACCAGGGGGCGCGGAGCTATGGCTACACCTTC
.,TRBJ1-3,TRBV6-5,many,CASSYFRNTIYF,TGTGCCAGCAGTTACTTTCGAAACACCATATATTTT
.,TRBJ1-2,TRBV19,many,CASSMGTELLGYTF,TGTGCCAGTAGTATGGGAACAGAACTATTAGGCTACACCTTC
.,TRBJ2-2,TRBV7-9,many,CASSHLQGGTGELFF,TGTGCCAGCAGCCATTTACAGGGTGGAACCGGGGAGCTGTTTTTT
.,TRBJ1-1,TRBV19,many,CASSIFFGANTEAFF,TGTGCCAGTAGTATATTTTTCGGGGCCAACACTGAAGCTTTCTTT
.,TRBJ1-5,TRBV19,many,CASSYGPLTGPQHF,TGTGCCAGTAGTTATGGGCCCTTAACCGGGCCCCAGCATTTT
TRBD1,TRBJ2-3,TRBV7-7,many,CASSGQGVSDTQYF,TGTGCTAGCAGCGGACAGGGGGTGTCGGATACGCAGTATTTT
.,TRBJ2-3,TRBV10-3,many,CAISESLGTDTQYF,TGTGCCATCAGTGAGTCTTTGGGCACAGATACGCAGTATTTT
.,TRBJ1-2,TRBV6-1,many,CASSPGPYPEGYTF,TGTGCCAGCAGCCCGGGTCCCTACCCCGAGGGCTACACCTTC
TRBD1,TRBJ2-2,TRBV18,many,CASSHRSGQGVTGELFF,TGTGCCAGCTCCCACAGATCGGGACAGGGGGTCACCGGGGAGCTGTTTTTT